The rows below give T cell receptor beta chains drawn from one sample of a study of T-cell reconstitution after alpha-beta-depleted transplantation in children. TCRdb processed the PCR reads anew with MiXCR; each CDR3 protein has one entry. Seen here are some 300,000 distinct CDR3 sequences, over 7.5% observed once, and the top ten hold approximately 8.6%. Source: peripheral blood, taken 360 days after TCRalphabeta/CD19-depleted stem cell transplant. The receptors originated from a female patient aged 2-15 years who had a stem cell transplant for Fanconi anemia, so the T cells may come from the graft donor. The CDR3 runs from the conserved cysteine through the conserved F or W. The order of the fields is J gene, clone size, V gene, D gene, CDR3 protein, CDR3 DNA. The D gene is left open where the match is weak. Not every row has a clone size; where given, it reads once, few, many or a size class.

TRBJ1-6,few,TRBV6-1,TRBD1,CASRPGQGTINSPLHF,TGTGCCAGCAGACCCGGACAGGGAACAATTAATTCACCCCTCCACTTT
TRBJ1-5,many,TRBV12-3/TRBV12-4,TRBD1,CASREDRDNQPQHF,TGTGCCAGCAGGGAGGACAGGGATAATCAGCCCCAGCATTTT
TRBJ2-3,few,TRBV28,TRBD2,CASSLSPRGATDTQYF,TGTGCCAGCAGTTTATCCCCGCGGGGGGCTACAGATACGCAGTATTTT
TRBJ2-1,many,TRBV7-9,.,CASRPTGLLNNEQFF,TGTGCCAGCAGACCTACAGGGCTTTTAAACAATGAGCAGTTCTTC
TRBJ2-1,many,TRBV7-6,.,CASSFEGIGYNEQFF,TGTGCCAGCAGCTTTGAAGGAATAGGGTACAATGAGCAGTTCTTC
TRBJ2-2,.,TRBV28,TRBD2,CASSLLLAGGLNTGELFF,TGTGCCAGCAGTTTATTACTAGCGGGGGGGCTGAACACCGGGGAGCTGTTTTTT
TRBJ2-1,.,TRBV7-9,.,CASSVPPGARYNEQFF,TGTGCCAGCAGCGTTCCCCCGGGGGCGAGGTACAATGAGCAGTTCTTC
TRBJ1-2,many,TRBV7-9,TRBD1,CASSSWTGTVNYGYTF,TGTGCCAGCAGCTCATGGACGGGGACAGTAAACTATGGCTACACCTTC
TRBJ2-3,few,TRBV10-1,TRBD2,CASSEGLTSGGRTDTQYF,TGCGCCAGCAGTGAGGGTCTCACTAGCGGGGGCCGCACAGATACGCAGTATTTT
TRBJ2-1,.,TRBV6-1,TRBD2,CASGTSGRAYNEQFF,TGTGCCAGCGGAACTAGCGGGAGGGCCTACAATGAGCAGTTCTTC
TRBJ1-1,few,TRBV7-8,TRBD1,CASSFSQGDMNTEAFF,TGTGCCAGCAGCTTTAGTCAGGGGGACATGAACACTGAAGCTTTCTTT
TRBJ1-4,.,TRBV20-1,.,CSASGREWFNEKLFF,TGCAGTGCTAGTGGCAGGGAATGGTTTAATGAAAAACTGTTTTTT
TRBJ2-5,.,TRBV27,.,CASSPQQGVRQETQYF,TGTGCCAGCAGTCCCCAACAGGGCGTGAGGCAAGAGACCCAGTACTTC
TRBJ1-1,many,TRBV6-1,TRBD1,CASSESGGRGAFF,TGTGCCAGCAGTGAATCAGGGGGAAGAGGGGCTTTCTTT
TRBJ2-3,.,TRBV19,.,CASSTYRDTQYF,TGTGCCAGTAGTACTTACAGAGATACGCAGTATTTT
TRBJ2-7,.,TRBV4-2,TRBD1,CASSQAPGQGPNEQYF,TGTGCCAGCAGCCAAGCTCCGGGACAGGGGCCCAACGAGCAGTACTTC
TRBJ1-5,many,TRBV2,.,CASSTTGNQPQHF,TGTGCCAGCAGTACTACAGGGAATCAGCCCCAGCATTTT
TRBJ2-1,many,TRBV6-4,.,CASSVGGLGSNEQFF,TGTGCCAGCAGTGTTGGAGGGCTAGGGTCCAATGAGCAGTTCTTC
TRBJ2-2,.,TRBV7-8,.,CDSSVVGKANTGELFF,TGTGACAGCAGCGTAGTCGGGAAAGCGAACACCGGGGAGCTGTTTTTT
TRBJ2-1,many,TRBV12-3/TRBV12-4,.,CASSLQVGGAPYNEQFF,TGTGCCAGCAGTTTACAGGTGGGGGGTGCTCCCTACAATGAGCAGTTCTTC
TRBJ2-1,many,TRBV4-2,.,CASSQDTNNEQFF,TGTGCCAGCAGCCAAGATACGAACAATGAGCAGTTCTTC
TRBJ1-2,.,TRBV18,.,CASSPILTGDYGYTF,TGTGCCAGCTCACCGATACTGACCGGTGACTATGGCTACACCTTC
TRBJ2-3,many,TRBV9,TRBD2,CASSPRRVSSGDTDTQYF,TGTGCCAGCAGCCCTAGAAGGGTGTCTAGCGGGGACACAGATACGCAGTATTTT
TRBJ1-5,.,TRBV10-2,TRBD1,CASSEGPGTGNQPQHF,TGCGCCAGCAGTGAGGGCCCCGGGACAGGGAATCAGCCCCAGCATTTT
TRBJ1-1,.,TRBV20-1,.,CSARDTGMNTEAFF,TGCAGTGCTAGAGATACAGGTATGAACACTGAAGCTTTCTTT
TRBJ1-4,many,TRBV20-1,TRBD1,CSASPSPGTGFGEKLFF,TGCAGTGCTAGTCCCAGTCCCGGGACAGGGTTTGGTGAAAAACTGTTTTTT
TRBJ1-4,.,TRBV6-5,.,CASSYIGSNEKLFF,TGTGCCAGCAGTTACATAGGGTCTAATGAAAAACTGTTTTTT
TRBJ1-2,many,TRBV6-5,.,CASSLKGGYGYTF,TGTGCCAGCAGCCTCAAAGGGGGGTATGGCTACACCTTC
TRBJ2-1,many,TRBV12-3/TRBV12-4,.,CASSLAGGGYEQFF,TGTGCCAGCAGTTTAGCGGGAGGGGGGTATGAGCAGTTCTTC
TRBJ1-1,.,TRBV30,TRBD1,CAWSPRQGDWNTEAFF,TGTGCCTGGAGTCCCCGACAGGGGGATTGGAACACTGAAGCTTTCTTT
TRBJ2-2,.,TRBV6-1,.,CASHLRRGGPGELFF,TGTGCCAGCCACCTGAGGAGGGGGGGCCCCGGGGAGCTGTTTTTT
TRBJ2-5,many,TRBV7-9,.,CASSSEESPQETQYF,TGTGCCAGCAGCTCCGAGGAGAGTCCCCAAGAGACCCAGTACTTC
TRBJ1-1,many,TRBV12-3/TRBV12-4,.,CASNPGTEAFF,TGTGCCAGCAACCCGGGAACTGAAGCTTTCTTT
TRBJ2-3,few,TRBV20-1,TRBD2,CSATGTSGFTDTQYF,TGCAGTGCTACCGGGACTAGCGGATTCACAGATACGCAGTATTTT
TRBJ2-1,many,TRBV4-3,.,CASSQVRGHEQFF,TGCGCCAGCAGCCAAGTTCGGGGCCATGAGCAGTTCTTC
TRBJ2-6,few,TRBV21-1,.,CASRTKKGTASGANVLTF,TGTGCCAGCAGGACCAAGAAAGGGACAGCCTCTGGGGCCAACGTCCTGACTTTC
TRBJ1-1,.,TRBV7-2,.,CASSAGREAFF,TGTGCCAGCAGCGCGGGACGAGAAGCTTTCTTT
TRBJ1-2,.,TRBV12-3/TRBV12-4,TRBD1,CASRGQGAYGYTF,TGTGCCAGCAGGGGACAGGGGGCATATGGCTACACCTTC
TRBJ2-6,.,TRBV6-5,TRBD1,CASSSGGAVGANVLTF,TGTGCCAGCAGTTCAGGGGGCGCCGTTGGGGCCAACGTCCTGACTTTC
TRBJ1-3,few,TRBV6-5,.,CASSYGQGKGNTIYF,TGTGCCAGCAGTTACGGGCAGGGAAAAGGAAACACCATATATTTT
TRBJ1-2,many,TRBV6-5,.,CASSSGGENGYTF,TGTGCCAGCAGTTCGGGGGGGGAAAATGGCTACACCTTC
TRBJ1-1,.,TRBV19,.,CASSISRWGRMNTEAFF,TGTGCCAGTAGTATTTCTCGCTGGGGACGAATGAACACTGAAGCTTTCTTT
TRBJ1-1,.,TRBV5-1,TRBD1,CASSLYRGQTDEAFF,TGCGCCAGCAGCTTGTACAGGGGACAGACAGATGAAGCTTTCTTT
TRBJ2-5,many,TRBV6-1,TRBD2,CASSPLLAGNQETQYF,TGTGCCAGCAGTCCCCTACTAGCGGGGAACCAAGAGACCCAGTACTTC
TRBJ2-7,few,TRBV7-9,.,CASRGAGIFEQYF,TGTGCCAGTAGGGGGGCCGGGATTTTTGAGCAGTACTTC
TRBJ1-1,many,TRBV4-3,.,CASSQDNQGVTNTEAFF,TGCGCCAGCAGCCAAGATAATCAGGGAGTCACGAACACTGAAGCTTTCTTT